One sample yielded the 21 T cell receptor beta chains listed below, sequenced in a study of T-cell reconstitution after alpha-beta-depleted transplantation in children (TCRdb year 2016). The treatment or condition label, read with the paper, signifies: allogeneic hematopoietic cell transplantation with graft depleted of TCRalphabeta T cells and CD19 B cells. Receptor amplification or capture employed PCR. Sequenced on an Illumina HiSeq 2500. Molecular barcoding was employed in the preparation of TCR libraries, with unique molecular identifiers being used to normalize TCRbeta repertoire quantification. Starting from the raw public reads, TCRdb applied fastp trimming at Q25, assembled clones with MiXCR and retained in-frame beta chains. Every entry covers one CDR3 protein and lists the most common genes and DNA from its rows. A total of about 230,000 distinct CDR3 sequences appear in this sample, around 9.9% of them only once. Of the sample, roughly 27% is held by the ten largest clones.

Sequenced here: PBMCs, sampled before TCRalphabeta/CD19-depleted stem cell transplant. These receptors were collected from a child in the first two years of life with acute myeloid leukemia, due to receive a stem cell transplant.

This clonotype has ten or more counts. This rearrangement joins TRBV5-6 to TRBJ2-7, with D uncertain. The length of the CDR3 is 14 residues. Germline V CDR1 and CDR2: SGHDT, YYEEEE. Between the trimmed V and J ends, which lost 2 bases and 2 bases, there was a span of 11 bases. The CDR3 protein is CASSLRVVAYEQYF. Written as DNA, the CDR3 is TGTGCCAGCAGCTTAAGAGTAGTGGCCTACGAGCAGTACTTC.

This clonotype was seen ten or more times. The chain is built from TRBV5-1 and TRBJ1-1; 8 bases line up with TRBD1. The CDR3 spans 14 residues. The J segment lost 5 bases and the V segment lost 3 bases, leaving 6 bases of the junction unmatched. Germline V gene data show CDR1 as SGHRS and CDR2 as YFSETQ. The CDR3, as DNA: TGCGCCAGCAGCTGGGGGACAGGAAGGACTGAAGCTTTCTTT. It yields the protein CASSWGTGRTEAFF.

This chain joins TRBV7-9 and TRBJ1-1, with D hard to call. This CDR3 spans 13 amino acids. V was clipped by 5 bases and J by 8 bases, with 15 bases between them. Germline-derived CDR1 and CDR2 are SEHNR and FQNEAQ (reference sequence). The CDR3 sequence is CASSLLSTTEAFF. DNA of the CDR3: TGTGCCAGCAGCCTACTATCCACCACCGAAGCTTTCTTT.

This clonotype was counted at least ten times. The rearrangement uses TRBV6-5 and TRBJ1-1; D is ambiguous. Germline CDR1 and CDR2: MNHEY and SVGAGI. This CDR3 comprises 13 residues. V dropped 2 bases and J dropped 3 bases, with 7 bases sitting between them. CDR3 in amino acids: CASSYEIDTEAFF. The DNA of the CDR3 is TGTGCCAGCAGTTACGAGATCGACACTGAAGCTTTCTTT.

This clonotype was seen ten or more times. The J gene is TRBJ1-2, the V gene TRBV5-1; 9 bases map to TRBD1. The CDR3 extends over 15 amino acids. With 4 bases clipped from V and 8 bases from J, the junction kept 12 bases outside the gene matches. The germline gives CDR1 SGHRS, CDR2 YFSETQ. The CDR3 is CASSIRTGGSYGYTF. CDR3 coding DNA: TGCGCCAGCAGCATACGCACAGGGGGCTCGTACGGCTACACCTTC.

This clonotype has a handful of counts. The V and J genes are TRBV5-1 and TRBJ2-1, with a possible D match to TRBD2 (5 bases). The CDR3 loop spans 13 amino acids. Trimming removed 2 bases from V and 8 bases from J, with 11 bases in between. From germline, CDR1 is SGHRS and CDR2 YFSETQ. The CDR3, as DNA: TGCGCCAGCAGCTTCCGGGGAATCGATGAGCAGTTCTTC. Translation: CASSFRGIDEQFF.

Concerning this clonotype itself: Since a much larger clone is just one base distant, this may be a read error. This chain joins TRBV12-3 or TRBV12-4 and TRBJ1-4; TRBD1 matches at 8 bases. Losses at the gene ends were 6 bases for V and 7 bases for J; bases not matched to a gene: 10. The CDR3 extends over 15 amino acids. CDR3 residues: CASSSGQGAREKLFF. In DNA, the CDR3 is TGTGCCAGCAGCTCCGGCCAGGGGGCGCGTGAAAAACTGTTTTTT.

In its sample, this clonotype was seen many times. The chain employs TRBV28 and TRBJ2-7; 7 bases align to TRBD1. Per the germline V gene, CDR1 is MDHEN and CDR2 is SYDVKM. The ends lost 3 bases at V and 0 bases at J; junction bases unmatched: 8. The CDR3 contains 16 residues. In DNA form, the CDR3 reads TGTGCCAGCAGTTTTCCCTCGGCAGGGGGCTCCTACGAGCAGTACTTC. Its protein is CASSFPSAGGSYEQYF.

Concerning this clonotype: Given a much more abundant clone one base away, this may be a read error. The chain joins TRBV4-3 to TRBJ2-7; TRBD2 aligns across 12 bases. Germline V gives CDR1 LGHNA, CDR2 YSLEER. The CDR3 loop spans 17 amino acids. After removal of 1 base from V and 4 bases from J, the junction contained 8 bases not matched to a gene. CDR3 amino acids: CASSQVRLAGVPYEQYF. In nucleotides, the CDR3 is TGCGCCAGCAGCCAAGTAAGACTAGCGGGAGTCCCTTACGAGCAGTACTTC.

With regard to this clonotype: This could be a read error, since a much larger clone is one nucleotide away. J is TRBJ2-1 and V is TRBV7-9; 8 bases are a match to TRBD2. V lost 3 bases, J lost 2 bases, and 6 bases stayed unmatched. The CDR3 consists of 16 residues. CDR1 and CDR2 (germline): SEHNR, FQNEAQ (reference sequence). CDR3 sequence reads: CASSFGVSGTYNEQFF. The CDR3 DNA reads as TGTGCCAGCAGCTTCGGGGTTAGCGGGACCTACAATGAGCAGTTCTTC.

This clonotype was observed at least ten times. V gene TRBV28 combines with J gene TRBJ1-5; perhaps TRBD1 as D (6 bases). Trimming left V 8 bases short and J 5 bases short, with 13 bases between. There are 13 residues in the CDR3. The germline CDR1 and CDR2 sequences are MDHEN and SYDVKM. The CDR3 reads CASGGDTYQPQHF. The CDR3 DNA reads TGTGCCAGCGGAGGGGACACCTATCAGCCCCAGCATTTT.

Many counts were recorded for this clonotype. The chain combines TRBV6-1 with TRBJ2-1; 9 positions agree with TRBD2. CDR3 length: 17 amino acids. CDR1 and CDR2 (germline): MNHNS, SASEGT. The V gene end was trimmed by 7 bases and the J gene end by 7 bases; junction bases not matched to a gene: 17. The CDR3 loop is CASTHRGTSRSGNEQFF. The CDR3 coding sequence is TGTGCCAGCACCCACCGGGGGACTAGCAGGAGTGGGAATGAGCAGTTCTTC.

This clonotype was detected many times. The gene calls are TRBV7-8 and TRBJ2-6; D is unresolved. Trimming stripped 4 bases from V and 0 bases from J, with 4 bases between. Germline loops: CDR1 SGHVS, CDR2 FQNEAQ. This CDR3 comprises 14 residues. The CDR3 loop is CASSYYSGANVLTF. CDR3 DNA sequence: TGTGCCAGCAGCTATTACTCTGGGGCCAACGTCCTGACTTTC.

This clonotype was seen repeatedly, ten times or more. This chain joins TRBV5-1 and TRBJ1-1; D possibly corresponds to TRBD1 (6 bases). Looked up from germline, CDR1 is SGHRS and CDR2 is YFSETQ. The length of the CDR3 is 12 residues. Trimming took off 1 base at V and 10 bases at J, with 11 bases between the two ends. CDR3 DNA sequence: TGCGCCAGCAGCTTGTCAGGAGGGGGAGCTTTCTTT. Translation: CASSLSGGGAFF. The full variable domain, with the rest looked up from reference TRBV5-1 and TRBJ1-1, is KAGVTQTPRYLIKTRGQQVTLSCSPISGHRSVSWYQQTPGQGLQFLFEYFSETQRNKGNFPGRFSGRQFSNSRSEMNVSTLELGDSALYLCASSLSGGGAFFGQGTRLTVV.

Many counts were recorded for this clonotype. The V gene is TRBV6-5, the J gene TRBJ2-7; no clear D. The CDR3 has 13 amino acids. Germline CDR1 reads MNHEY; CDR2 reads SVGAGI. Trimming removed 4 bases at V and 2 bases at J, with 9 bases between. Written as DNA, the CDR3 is TGTGCCAGCAGTTTGGACGGGCCCTACGAGCAGTACTTC. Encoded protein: CASSLDGPYEQYF.

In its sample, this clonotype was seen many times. The CDR3 spells CASSYGQGAYEQYF. The DNA for the CDR3 is TGTGCCAGCAGTTACGGACAGGGGGCCTACGAGCAGTACTTC. V gene TRBV6-5 combines with J gene TRBJ2-7, with 10 positions matching TRBD1. The V segment lost 2 bases and the J segment 2 bases; nucleotides outside the gene matches: 0. This CDR3 spans 14 amino acids. CDR1 and CDR2 from the germline V gene are MNHEY and SVGAGI.

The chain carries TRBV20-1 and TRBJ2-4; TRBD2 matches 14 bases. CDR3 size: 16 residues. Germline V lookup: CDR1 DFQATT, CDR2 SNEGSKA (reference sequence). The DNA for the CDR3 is TGCAGCGTCTGGACTAGCGGGAGGACTGCCAAAAACATTCAGTACTTC. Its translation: CSVWTSGRTAKNIQYF.

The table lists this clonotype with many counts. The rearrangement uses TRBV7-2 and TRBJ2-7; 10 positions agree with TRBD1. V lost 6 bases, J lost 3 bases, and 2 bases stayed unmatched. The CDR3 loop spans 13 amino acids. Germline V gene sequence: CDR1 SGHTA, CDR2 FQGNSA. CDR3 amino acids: CASSWDRGYEQYF. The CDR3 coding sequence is TGTGCCAGCAGTTGGGACAGGGGCTACGAGCAGTACTTC.

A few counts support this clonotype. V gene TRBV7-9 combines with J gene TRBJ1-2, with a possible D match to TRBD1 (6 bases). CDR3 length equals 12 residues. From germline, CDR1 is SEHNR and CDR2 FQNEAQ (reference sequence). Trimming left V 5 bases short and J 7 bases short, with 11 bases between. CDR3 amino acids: CASSPRGAGYTF. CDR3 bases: TGTGCCAGCAGCCCCCGGGGGGCTGGCTACACCTTC. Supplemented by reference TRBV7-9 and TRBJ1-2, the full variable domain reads DTGVSQNPRHKITKRGQNVTFRCDPISEHNRLYWYRQTLGQGPEFLTYFQNEAQLEKSRLLSDRFSAERPKGSFSTLEIQRTEQGDSAMYLCASSPRGAGYTFGSGTRLTVV.

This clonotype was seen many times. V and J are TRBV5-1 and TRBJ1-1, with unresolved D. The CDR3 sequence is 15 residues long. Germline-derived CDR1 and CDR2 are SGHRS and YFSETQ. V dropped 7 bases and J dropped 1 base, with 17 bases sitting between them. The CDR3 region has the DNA TGCGCCAGCTCCTCCGTGGCCGGATCGAACACTGAAGCTTTCTTT. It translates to CASSSVAGSNTEAFF.

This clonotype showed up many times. The CDR3: CSVGFPGHYGYTF. In DNA, the CDR3 is TGCAGCGTTGGGTTTCCGGGACACTATGGCTACACCTTC. The rearrangement uses TRBV29-1 and TRBJ1-2, with D tentatively TRBD1 (5 bases). Germline CDR1 SQVTM, CDR2 ANQGSEA. V was shortened by 4 bases and J by 3 bases, with 12 bases between the two germline ends. The CDR3 loop spans 13 amino acids.